This T cell receptor beta chain was sequenced during a study of T cell responses to AZD1222 COVID-19 vaccine. Generated by immunoSEQ multiplex PCR, the TCRdb table keeps only in-frame clones and is missing some. The data contain 150,000 to 200,000 clones, under 95% of them singletons. Comment on this clone: Its antigen remains unknown.

CDR1 is SGHTS, CDR2 YDEGEE, per germline. The V end lost 1 base, the J end lost 6 bases, and 8 bases lay between the germline ends. This CDR3 comprises 13 residues. Study-wide results and limits: Clonal diversity may have been underestimated, and the donors were mostly white British, with more females than males. The peak T cell response came first, and repertoires were sampled only after it.

This chain joins TRBV5-8 and TRBJ1-5; D is undetermined. This clonotype originated in an adult in good health. The sequencing used peripheral blood, collected on day 0 of AZD1222 vaccination. CDR3 nucleotides: TGTGCCAGCAGCTTGCATGGGAGTCAGCCCCAGCATTTT. Amino acid sequence: CASSLHGSQPQHF.